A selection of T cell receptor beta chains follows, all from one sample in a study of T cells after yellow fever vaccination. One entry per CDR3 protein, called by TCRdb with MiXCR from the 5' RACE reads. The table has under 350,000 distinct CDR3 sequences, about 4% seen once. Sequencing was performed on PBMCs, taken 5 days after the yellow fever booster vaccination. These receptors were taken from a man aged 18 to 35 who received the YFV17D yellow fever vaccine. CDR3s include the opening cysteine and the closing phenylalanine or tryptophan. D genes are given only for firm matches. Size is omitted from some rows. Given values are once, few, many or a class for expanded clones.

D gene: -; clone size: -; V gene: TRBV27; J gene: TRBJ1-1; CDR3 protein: CASSSTPRGFTEAFF; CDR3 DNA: TGTGCCAGCAGCTCCACTCCTAGGGGGTTCACTGAAGCTTTCTTT
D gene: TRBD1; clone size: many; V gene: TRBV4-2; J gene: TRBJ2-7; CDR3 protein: CASSPGQGDYEQYF; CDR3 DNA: TGTGCCAGCAGCCCCGGACAGGGAGACTACGAGCAGTACTTC
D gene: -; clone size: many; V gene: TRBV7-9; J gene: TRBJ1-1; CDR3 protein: CASSSRGSLVTEAFF; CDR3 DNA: TGTGCCAGCAGCTCTAGGGGGTCCCTAGTCACTGAAGCTTTCTTT
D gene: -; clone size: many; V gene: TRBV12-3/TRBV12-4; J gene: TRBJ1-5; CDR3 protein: CASSFWGENQPQHF; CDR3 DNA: TGTGCCAGCAGTTTTTGGGGAGAGAATCAGCCCCAGCATTTT
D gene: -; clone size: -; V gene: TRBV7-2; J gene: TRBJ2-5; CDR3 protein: CASTVWTGEETQYF; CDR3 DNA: TGTGCCAGCACGGTTTGGACTGGAGAGGAGACCCAGTACTTC
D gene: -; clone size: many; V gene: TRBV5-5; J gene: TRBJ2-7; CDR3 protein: CASSLANTVYEQYF; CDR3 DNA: TGTGCCAGCAGCTTGGCGAATACCGTCTACGAGCAGTACTTC
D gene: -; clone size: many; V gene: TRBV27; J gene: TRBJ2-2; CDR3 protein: CASSFAPGTPELFF; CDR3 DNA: TGTGCCAGCAGTTTTGCACCCGGGACCCCGGAGCTGTTTTTT
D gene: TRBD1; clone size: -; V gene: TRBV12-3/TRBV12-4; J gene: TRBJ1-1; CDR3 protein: CASSLRRGHRGAFF; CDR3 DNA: TGTGCCAGCAGTTTGAGGAGGGGGCATCGGGGAGCTTTCTTT
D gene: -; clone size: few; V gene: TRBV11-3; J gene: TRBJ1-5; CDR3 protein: CASSLDFSGLGQPQHF; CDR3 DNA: TGTGCCAGCAGCTTAGATTTTTCGGGGTTAGGGCAGCCCCAGCATTTT
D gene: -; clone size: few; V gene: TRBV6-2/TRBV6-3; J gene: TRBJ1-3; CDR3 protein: CASSYPGQLSGNTIYF; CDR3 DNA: TGTGCCAGCAGTTACCCCGGACAGCTCTCTGGAAACACCATATATTTT
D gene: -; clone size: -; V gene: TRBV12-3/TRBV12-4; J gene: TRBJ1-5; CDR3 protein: CASSQQGLGNQPQHF; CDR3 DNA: TGTGCCAGCAGTCAACAGGGTCTAGGGAATCAGCCCCAGCATTTT
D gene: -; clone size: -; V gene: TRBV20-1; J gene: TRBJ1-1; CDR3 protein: CSAPRGNPNTEAFF; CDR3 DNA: TGCAGTGCGCCCAGGGGAAACCCGAACACTGAAGCTTTCTTT
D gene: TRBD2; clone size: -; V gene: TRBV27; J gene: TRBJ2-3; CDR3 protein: CASKSLLSAGGPDTQYF; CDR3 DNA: TGTGCCAGCAAATCCCTCTTGAGTGCGGGGGGGCCGGATACGCAGTATTTT
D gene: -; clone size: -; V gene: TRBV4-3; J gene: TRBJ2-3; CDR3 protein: CASSQESDLVSTDTQYF; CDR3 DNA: TGCGCCAGCAGCCAAGAATCGGATCTTGTTAGCACAGATACGCAGTATTTT
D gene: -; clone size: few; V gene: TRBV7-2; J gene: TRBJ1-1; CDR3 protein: CASSLSRTSDEAFF; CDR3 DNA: TGTGCCAGCAGCTTATCGAGGACGTCAGATGAAGCTTTCTTT